Presented here are 5 T cell receptor beta chains from one specimen sequenced in a study of T cell responses to AZD1222 COVID-19 vaccine. The method was immunoSEQ multiplex PCR; TCRdb's version includes in-frame clones alone and lacks a portion of them. The table lists under 150,000 clones, just over 85% of them singletons, with approximately 9.6% in the top ten. The sequences come from peripheral blood, collected on day 0 of AZD1222 vaccination. The receptors here all came from an adult in good health.

The chain has TRBV5-1 and TRBJ2-2; 7 bases line up with TRBD1. V shed 0 bases, J shed 7 bases, and the junction held 6 bases outside the gene matches. The CDR3 has 15 amino acids. The germline gives CDR1 SGHRS, CDR2 YFSETQ. The CDR3 DNA follows: TGCGCCAGCAGCTTGGGACAGGGTCTAAGCGGGGAGCTGTTTTTT. This translates into CASSLGQGLSGELFF.

The rearrangement links TRBV11-3 to TRBJ2-3; D is uncertain. Looked up from germline, CDR1 is SGHNT and CDR2 is YENEEA. CDR3 length: 11 amino acids. Deletions cut 5 bases from V and 5 bases from J, with 5 bases between. The CDR3 coding sequence is TGTGCCAGCAGCAAACGAGATACGCAGTATTTT. It yields the protein CASSKRDTQYF.

This clone was seen once. The V call is TRBV9, the J call TRBJ1-2; tentatively, D is TRBD1 (5 bases). The CDR3 length is 16 residues. Trimming removed 3 bases at V and 8 bases at J, with 23 bases between. Germline V lookup: CDR1 SGDLS, CDR2 YYNGEE. DNA for the CDR3: TGTGCCAGCAGCGCCCCCTACTCACTGGGCGGGGGAGGCTACACCTTC. This gives the protein CASSAPYSLGGGGYTF.

This chain joins TRBV7-2 and TRBJ2-1, with 9 positions matching TRBD2. The V and J ends lost 1 base and 5 bases, in that order; junction bases with no gene match: 3. CDR3 length: 15 amino acids. CDR1 and CDR2 (germline): SGHTA, FQGNSA. The CDR3 nucleotides are TGTGCCAGCAGCTTAGGACTAGCGGCAAACAATGAGCAGTTCTTC. Encoded protein: CASSLGLAANNEQFF.

The rearrangement uses TRBV5-1 and TRBJ1-3, with 9 bases matching TRBD1. Per the germline V gene, CDR1 is SGHRS and CDR2 is YFSETQ. V was clipped by 0 bases and J by 0 bases; unmatched bases: 10. CDR3 length: 19 residues. Here the CDR3 reads CASSLGTGTGTSSGNTIYF. In DNA form, the CDR3 reads TGCGCCAGCAGCTTGGGAACCGGGACAGGGACTAGCTCTGGAAACACCATATATTTT.